This T cell receptor (beta chain) was recorded in a study of CD8+ T cells in alopecia areata. Overall study findings and caveats: Unlike in mice, where it was clearer, TCR sharing across patients was less clear, possibly HLA-related.

After isolation, RNA underwent reverse transcription to generate cDNA as the sequencing template. TCRdb's copy holds only in-frame clones and misses some; the assay was immunoSEQ multiplex PCR. This table has 200,000 to 250,000 clones, 56% appearing once. Per the germline V gene, CDR1 is KGHSH and CDR2 is LQKENI. CDR3 length: 16 residues. Trimming removed 2 bases from V and 4 bases from J; junction bases left unmatched: 7. About this clone itself: Its antigen remains unidentified.

Sequences were obtained from CD8+ T cells sorted from blood. This sequence originates from a human donor in good health. V usage is TRBV18 and J usage is TRBJ1-5; 8 bases agree with TRBD1. The CDR3 DNA follows: TGTGCCAGCTCACCAGTCAGGGGGCGAGGGAATCAGCCCCAGCATTTT. Protein: CASSPVRGRGNQPQHF. Full variable domain (missing parts from reference TRBV18 and TRBJ1-5): NAGVMQNPRHLVRRRGQEARLRCSPMKGHSHVYWYRQLPEEGLKFMVYLQKENIIDESGMPKERFSAEFPKEGPSILRIQQVVRGDSAAYFCASSPVRGRGNQPQHFGDGTRLSIL.